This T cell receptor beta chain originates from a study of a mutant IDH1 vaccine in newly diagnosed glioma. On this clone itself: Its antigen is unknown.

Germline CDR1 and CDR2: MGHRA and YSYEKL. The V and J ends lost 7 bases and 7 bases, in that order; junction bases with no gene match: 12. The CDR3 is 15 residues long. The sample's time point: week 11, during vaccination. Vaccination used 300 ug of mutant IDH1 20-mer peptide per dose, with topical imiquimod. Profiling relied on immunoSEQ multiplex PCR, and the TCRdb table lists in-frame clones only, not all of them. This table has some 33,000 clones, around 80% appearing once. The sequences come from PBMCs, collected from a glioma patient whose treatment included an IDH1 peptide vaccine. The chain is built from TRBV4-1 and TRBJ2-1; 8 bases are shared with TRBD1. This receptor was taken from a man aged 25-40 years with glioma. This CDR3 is CASKPWTGMVNEQFF. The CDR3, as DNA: TGCGCCAGCAAACCTTGGACAGGGATGGTGAATGAGCAGTTCTTC.